The entry below gives a single T cell receptor (beta chain) sequence along with its context. This clonotype was observed at least ten times. Its antigen remains unidentified. Within one base of it there is no much larger clone, and no base qualities were kept. Reading the germline V gene gives CDR1 KGHSH and CDR2 LQKENI. The trim is 4 bases for V and 5 bases for J, with a gap of 11 bases between the germline ends. The CDR3 runs 13 residues from the cysteine to the phenylalanine. Only the CDR3 region is kept as DNA, spanning 39 bases read in frame from base 1. Ficoll-Paque density gradient centrifugation was the method used to isolate PBMCs. Sequencer: Illumina NovaSeq 6000. Using 5'RACE with constant-segment primers, TCRalpha and TCRbeta cDNA libraries were constructed, with sample barcodes and unique molecular identifiers added in the process. Trizol reagent was used to extract RNA from every sample. Amplification of the libraries took two PCR steps, and the second step added a second sample barcode plus Illumina TruSeq adapters. Sequencing of libraries was performed on an Illumina NovaSeq with 2 x 150 bp paired-end reads. Under the source paper's analysis protocol: The reads were demultiplexed and collapsed into UMI-guided consensus sequences using migec v1.2.7. With mixcr v2.1.11, UMI consensuses were aligned to TRA and TRB V and J templates and assembled into clonotypes. Expanded or contracted clonotypes were those called significant by both edgeR and NoisET, with noise models trained on biological replicates. For edgeR calls, the cutoffs were a false discovery rate-adjusted p below 0.01 and a log2 fold-change threshold of 1. As an exploratory analysis of dynamics, PCA with hierarchical clustering was applied to max-normalized trajectories of the 1000 most abundant clonotypes. Each responding clone was given a CD4 or CD8 phenotype based on the CD4+ and CD8+ repertoires, which had been sequenced separately. The raw public reads went through TCRdb reprocessing: fastp at Q25, MiXCR clone calling, in-frame beta chains kept. One record per CDR3 amino acid sequence lists the most common genes and DNA. These V and J calls derive from TCRdb rather than the authors' analysis. This sample comprises fewer than 200,000 distinct CDR3 sequences, around 21% of them detected only once. 23% of the sample belongs to the ten largest clones.

The data stem from a study of T-cell memory formation after mild COVID-19 (dated by TCRdb to the early 2020s). In the study overall: TCR sequence clusters from the two donors were largely donor specific. Two young, previously healthy adult volunteers, one female and one male, were included in the cohort. T-cell clones expanding and contracting after mild COVID-19 in two donors were tracked by longitudinal TCRalpha and TCRbeta repertoire sequencing. Broad study findings and their caveats: Contracting CD4+ clones appeared mostly in the CM and EM memory subsets, whereas CD8+ clones were enriched in EMRA. Clones contracting from day 15 to 85 had balanced CD4/CD8 phenotypes, while a second wave expanding from day 15 to 37 was biased towards CD4+. Some responding clones were detected in pre-infection memory, which suggested that pre-existing cross-reactive memory T cells had joined the SARS-CoV-2 response. Only a couple of mild cases were covered in the study, and larger cohorts including severe cases with pre-infection samples were considered necessary. The second-wave clones that peaked on day 37 were not confirmed to be SARS-CoV-2 specific.

The chain couples TRBV18 to TRBJ2-5; a confident D gene designation cannot be given. This sequence originates from an adult woman who had mild COVID-19 (a few samples of this study predate the infection). The sample titles of this study are shuffled in the database, so cell type and time point are left out; the donor was told from shared clones. Sequenced input: PBMCs or a T cell subset sorted from them (not recorded which). The DNA reads as follows: TGTGCCAGCTCACGAAGGTTTAAGGAGACCCAGTACTTC. Translated, it reads CASSRRFKETQYF.